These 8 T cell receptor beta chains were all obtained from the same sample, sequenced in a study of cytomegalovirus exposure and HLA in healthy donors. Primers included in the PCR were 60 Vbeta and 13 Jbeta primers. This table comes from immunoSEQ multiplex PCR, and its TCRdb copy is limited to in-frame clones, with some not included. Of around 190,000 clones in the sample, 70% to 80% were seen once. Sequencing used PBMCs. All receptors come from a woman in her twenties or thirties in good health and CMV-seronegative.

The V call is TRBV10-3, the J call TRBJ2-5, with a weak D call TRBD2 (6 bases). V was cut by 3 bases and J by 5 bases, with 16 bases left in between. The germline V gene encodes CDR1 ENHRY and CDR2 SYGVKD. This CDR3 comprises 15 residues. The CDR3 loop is CAISEFSGDRETQYF. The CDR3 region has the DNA TGTGCCATCAGTGAATTTTCGGGGGATCGGGAGACCCAGTACTTC.

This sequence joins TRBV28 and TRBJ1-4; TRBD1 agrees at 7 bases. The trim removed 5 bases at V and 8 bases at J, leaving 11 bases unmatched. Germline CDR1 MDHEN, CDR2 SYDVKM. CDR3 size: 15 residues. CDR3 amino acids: CASSHHAGGGEKLFF. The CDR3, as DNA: TGTGCCAGCAGTCACCACGCAGGGGGAGGAGAAAAACTGTTTTTT.

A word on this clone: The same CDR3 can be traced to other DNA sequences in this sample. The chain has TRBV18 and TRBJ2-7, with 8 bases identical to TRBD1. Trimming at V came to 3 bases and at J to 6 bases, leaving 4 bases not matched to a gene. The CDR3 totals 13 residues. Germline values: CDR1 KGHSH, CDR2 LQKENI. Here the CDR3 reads CASSPGQGGEQYF. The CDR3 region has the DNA TGTGCCAGCTCACCCGGACAGGGCGGCGAGCAGTACTTC.

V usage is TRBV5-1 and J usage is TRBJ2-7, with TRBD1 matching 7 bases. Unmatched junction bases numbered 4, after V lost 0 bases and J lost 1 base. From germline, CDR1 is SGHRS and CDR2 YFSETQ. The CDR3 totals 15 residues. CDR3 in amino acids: CASSLAPGQSYEQYF. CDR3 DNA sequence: TGCGCCAGCAGCTTGGCCCCGGGACAGTCCTACGAGCAGTACTTC. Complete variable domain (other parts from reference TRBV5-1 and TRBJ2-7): KAGVTQTPRYLIKTRGQQVTLSCSPISGHRSVSWYQQTPGQGLQFLFEYFSETQRNKGNFPGRFSGRQFSNSRSEMNVSTLELGDSALYLCASSLAPGQSYEQYFGPGTRLTVT.

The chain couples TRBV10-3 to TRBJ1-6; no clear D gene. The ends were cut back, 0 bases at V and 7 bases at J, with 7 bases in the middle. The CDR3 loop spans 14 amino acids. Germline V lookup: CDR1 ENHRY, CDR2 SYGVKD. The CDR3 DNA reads TGTGCCATCAGTGAGTCCCGGTTCAATTCACCCCTCCACTTT. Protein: CAISESRFNSPLHF.

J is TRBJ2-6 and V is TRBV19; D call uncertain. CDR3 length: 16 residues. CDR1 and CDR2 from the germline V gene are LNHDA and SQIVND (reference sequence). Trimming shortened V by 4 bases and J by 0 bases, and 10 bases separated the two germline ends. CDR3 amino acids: CASSNRPGSGANVLTF. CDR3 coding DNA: TGTGCCAGTAGTAATCGACCAGGCTCTGGGGCCAACGTCCTGACTTTC.

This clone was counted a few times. The chain's CDR3 is CASSLAPSGGKREQYF. The CDR3 DNA sequence: TGTGCCAGCAGCTTAGCCCCTAGCGGGGGGAAGAGAGAGCAGTACTTC. The chain recombines TRBV7-6 with TRBJ2-7, with 11 bases aligning to TRBD2. The germline CDR1 and CDR2 sequences are SGHVS and FNYEAQ. Trimming took 0 bases from V and 7 from J; bases not matched to a gene: 8. The CDR3 spans 16 residues.

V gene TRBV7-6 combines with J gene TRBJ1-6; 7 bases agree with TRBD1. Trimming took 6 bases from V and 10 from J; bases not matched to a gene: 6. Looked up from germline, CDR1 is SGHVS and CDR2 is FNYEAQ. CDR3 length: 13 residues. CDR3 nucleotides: TGTGCCAGCAGTTTGACAGGGCTCTCACCCCTCCACTTT. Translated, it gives CASSLTGLSPLHF.